The text below deals with one T cell receptor (beta chain). The data derive from a study of blood T cell repertoires in COVID-19. As for the study in general: The origin of the acute and convalescent COVID-19 samples was the United States, Italy and Spain. In each case, the material was cDNA or gDNA derived from T cells, B-cell-depleted T cells, or PBMCs.

Using immunoSEQ multiplex PCR, the repertoire was profiled, and TCRdb retains in-frame clones only, with some absent. The sample lists roughly 200,000 clones, approximately 81% occurring once. Germline lookup yields CDR1 LNHNV and CDR2 YYDKDF (reference sequence). Trimming took 3 bases from V and 12 from J, leaving 15 bases between them. There are 13 residues in the CDR3. Seattle cases were enrolled at active infection and followed longitudinally. This sequence originates from an older person with COVID-19, enrolled during active disease. The chain recombines TRBV15 with TRBJ2-1; a weak D match, TRBD2 (5 bases). The sequencing sample was made of peripheral blood. CDR3 coding DNA: TGTGCCACCAGCAGTTCACTAGGTATGATGCAGTTCTTC. Translated: CATSSSLGMMQFF.